These 29 T cell receptor beta chains came from one sample sequenced in a study of beta chain features in type 1 diabetes. General study findings and limits: Shorter TCRB CDR3s, moderately but significantly so, were found in Type 1 diabetes patients in all four CD4+ subsets.

Isolated RNA was reverse transcribed in full, so expressed TCRB transcripts were sequenced. Assay used: immunoSEQ multiplex PCR; TCRdb lists only in-frame clones, some missing. The table includes about 160,000 clones, around 8.3% detected once. The antigens for these receptors are not known. Source material: central memory CD4+ T cells from blood. Receptors were obtained from a woman younger than 35 with type 1 diabetes.

This clone was seen more than once but under ten times. This rearrangement joins TRBV11-3 to TRBJ2-5; 7 positions match TRBD2. Germline lookup yields CDR1 SGHNT and CDR2 YENEEA. The CDR3 runs 17 residues. V was clipped by 3 bases and J by 5 bases; unmatched bases: 15. The CDR3: CASSLGSTSPGLETQYF. In nucleotides, the CDR3 is TGTGCCAGCAGCTTGGGATCGACTAGCCCGGGGTTGGAGACCCAGTACTTC.

This clone has only a few counts. The CDR3: CASSLGQDQPQHF. The CDR3 DNA reads TGTGCCAGCTCACTCGGACAAGATCAGCCCCAGCATTTT. The chain couples TRBV18 to TRBJ1-5, with D perhaps TRBD1 (5 bases). The CDR3 totals 13 residues. CDR1 and CDR2 from the germline V gene are KGHSH and LQKENI. Trimming left V 4 bases short and J 5 bases short, with 9 bases between.

This clone was detected a few times. The V gene is TRBV7-2, the J gene TRBJ1-2; 7 nucleotides align to TRBD1. Trimming cost V 1 base and J 2 bases; bases outside gene matches: 4. This CDR3 has 15 residues. Germline CDR1 and CDR2: SGHTA and FQGNSA. The CDR3, as DNA: TGTGCCAGCAGCTTAGGGGGACAGTTGAACTATGGCTACACCTTC. Its protein product is CASSLGGQLNYGYTF.

This rearrangement joins TRBV30 to TRBJ1-2; TRBD1 aligns across 7 bases. The ends lost 0 bases at V and 4 bases at J; junction bases unmatched: 5. Germline values: CDR1 GTSNPN, CDR2 SVGIG (reference sequence). The length of the CDR3 is 14 residues. The CDR3 sequence: CAWSVYRGTYGYTF. CDR3 sequence (DNA): TGTGCCTGGAGTGTTTACAGGGGAACCTATGGCTACACCTTC.

V usage is TRBV27 and J usage is TRBJ1-4; TRBD1 matches 8 bases. The J segment lost 7 bases and the V segment lost 3 bases, leaving 1 base of the junction unmatched. CDR1 MNHEY and CDR2 SMNVEV come from the germline V gene (reference sequence). The CDR3 sequence is 13 residues long. DNA for the CDR3: TGTGCCAGCAGTTTCAGGGGGCGTGAAAAACTGTTTTTT. Protein product: CASSFRGREKLFF.

This clone came up a few times. The chain couples TRBV29-1 to TRBJ1-2; TRBD1 matches at 9 bases. The CDR3 extends over 12 amino acids. V was pared by 5 bases and J by 8 bases, with 6 bases of the junction left unmatched. Germline loops: CDR1 SQVTM, CDR2 ANQGSEA. The CDR3 loop reads CSVIQGARGYTF. DNA for the CDR3: TGCAGCGTTATACAGGGGGCAAGGGGCTACACCTTC.

V is TRBV30 and J is TRBJ1-3; D is perhaps TRBD1 (6 bases). Germline V lookup: CDR1 GTSNPN, CDR2 SVGIG (reference sequence). V was cut by 0 bases and J by 4 bases, with 16 bases left in between. The CDR3 has 16 amino acids. The CDR3 here is CAWSVWGGLSGNTIYF. In nucleotides, the CDR3 is TGTGCCTGGAGTGTTTGGGGGGGCCTCTCCGGAAACACCATATATTTT.

In this sample, this clone turned up a few times. The gene calls are TRBV9 and TRBJ1-2; 8 bases agree with TRBD1. V was pared by 0 bases and J by 4 bases, with 8 bases of the junction left unmatched. From germline, CDR1 is SGDLS and CDR2 YYNGEE. The CDR3 is 16 residues long. CDR3 DNA: TGTGCCAGCAGCGTAGATTCAGGGGGCGCGGGCTATGGCTACACCTTC. This codes for CASSVDSGGAGYGYTF.

This rearrangement joins TRBV5-4 to TRBJ2-5, with D perhaps TRBD1 (6 bases). Trimming removed 4 bases at V and 4 bases at J, with 20 bases between. The germline CDR1 and CDR2 sequences are SGHNT and YYREEE (reference sequence). The CDR3 extends over 16 amino acids. The CDR3: CASSQEARGWGETQYF. The CDR3 DNA sequence: TGTGCCAGCAGCCAAGAGGCCAGGGGATGGGGAGAGACCCAGTACTTC.

The chain links TRBV7-2 to TRBJ1-6; D uncertain. Germline V gives CDR1 SGHTA, CDR2 FQGNSA. V lost 6 bases and J lost 8, with 11 bases in between. The CDR3 length is 13 residues. The CDR3 reads CASRQRRDSPLHF. CDR3 sequence (DNA): TGTGCCAGCAGACAAAGGAGGGATTCACCCCTCCACTTT.

V and J are TRBV6-5 and TRBJ2-1; D gene uncertain. Per the germline V gene, CDR1 is MNHEY and CDR2 is SVGAGI. The germline V and J ends were trimmed by 8 bases and 6 bases, with 8 bases remaining between them. The CDR3 is 11 amino acids. Written as DNA, the CDR3 is TGTGCCAGCCCGAACTGCAATGAGCAGTTCTTC. Amino acids: CASPNCNEQFF.

This clone was detected a few times. The chain links TRBV18 to TRBJ2-7; D is perhaps TRBD2 (5 bases). CDR1 is KGHSH, CDR2 LQKENI, per germline. The V and J ends lost 3 bases and 4 bases respectively, with 13 bases between them. The length of the CDR3 is 14 residues. The CDR3 region has the DNA TGTGCCAGCTCACCTTACACCCCGGGGTACGAGCAGTACTTC. Protein product: CASSPYTPGYEQYF.

This clone was counted between two and nine times. The chain is built from TRBV7-9 and TRBJ2-3; TRBD2 matches at 7 bases. Germline CDR1 and CDR2: SEHNR and FQNEAQ (reference sequence). The V segment lost 8 bases and the J segment 4 bases; nucleotides outside the gene matches: 6. This CDR3 has 13 amino acids. CDR3 sequence reads: CASGGSGADTQYF. The DNA for the CDR3 is TGTGCCAGCGGGGGAAGCGGGGCAGATACGCAGTATTTT.

For the CDR3, the DNA is TGCGCCAGCAGCTTGGACCGGCGGGGACAAAACATTCAGTACTTC. This gives the protein CASSLDRRGQNIQYF. The chain links TRBV5-1 to TRBJ2-4, with TRBD2 as a possible D gene (6 bases). The CDR3 has 15 amino acids. V was cut by 0 bases and J by 5 bases, with 12 bases left in between. Germline-derived CDR1 and CDR2 are SGHRS and YFSETQ.

The chain is built from TRBV18 and TRBJ2-1; 8 bases are a match to TRBD1. V gave up 10 bases and J gave up 2 bases; unmatched junction bases: 7. The length of the CDR3 is 14 residues. CDR1 is KGHSH, CDR2 LQKENI, per germline. CDR3 residues: CATSWDRPYNEQFF. Here the CDR3 DNA reads TGTGCCACCTCCTGGGACAGGCCCTACAATGAGCAGTTCTTC.

V and J are TRBV5-1 and TRBJ1-2, with 7 positions matching TRBD1. Losses at the gene ends were 1 base for V and 3 bases for J; bases not matched to a gene: 3. Per the germline V gene, CDR1 is SGHRS and CDR2 is YFSETQ. The CDR3 spans 14 residues. CDR3 protein: CASSLIDRDYGYTF. The CDR3 DNA reads TGCGCCAGCAGCTTGATCGACAGGGACTATGGCTACACCTTC.

The CDR3 nucleotides read TGTGCCAGTAGTACCAACCCTAGCGGGAGGGGGTACGAGCAGTACTTC. Amino acids: CASSTNPSGRGYEQYF. V and J are TRBV19 and TRBJ2-7, with TRBD2 identical over 12 bases. The ends lost 4 bases at V and 4 bases at J; junction bases unmatched: 8. Germline-derived CDR1 and CDR2 are LNHDA and SQIVND (reference sequence). This CDR3 contains 16 residues.

As DNA, the CDR3 is TGTGCCAGTAACCAGCAGGGGTTAACCGTCAATGAGCAGTTCTTC. It yields the protein CASNQQGLTVNEQFF. The rearrangement joins TRBV19 to TRBJ2-1, with D maybe TRBD1 (6 bases). Germline CDR1 reads LNHDA; CDR2 reads SQIVND (reference sequence). V was cut by 7 bases and J by 6 bases, with 19 bases left in between. There are 15 residues in the CDR3.

The J gene is TRBJ1-2, the V gene TRBV2; tentatively, D is TRBD1 (5 bases). The CDR3 sequence is 15 residues long. V was trimmed by 5 bases and J by 8 bases, leaving 21 bases between them. Germline V lookup: CDR1 SNHLY, CDR2 FYNNEI. The CDR3 loop is CASSQLGAGGAGYTF. CDR3 bases: TGTGCCAGCAGTCAACTCGGGGCGGGAGGGGCCGGCTACACCTTC. The full variable domain, its missing parts supplied by reference TRBV2 and TRBJ1-2, is EPEVTQTPSHQVTQMGQEVILRCVPISNHLYFYWYRQILGQKVEFLVSFYNNEISEKSEIFDDQFSVERPDGSNFTLKIRSTKLEDSAMYFCASSQLGAGGAGYTFGSGTRLTVV.

V is TRBV18 and J is TRBJ1-2; D is perhaps TRBD1 (5 bases). This CDR3 comprises 12 residues. Trimming removed 6 bases at V and 4 bases at J, with 9 bases between. Per germline, CDR1 KGHSH and CDR2 LQKENI. Here the CDR3 DNA reads TGTGCCAGCTCGACAGATAGCTATGGCTACACCTTC. This encodes CASSTDSYGYTF.

This clone appeared a few times. J is TRBJ2-3 and V is TRBV9; TRBD1 might be the D (6 bases). The germline V gene encodes CDR1 SGDLS and CDR2 YYNGEE. The CDR3 spans 13 residues. Deletions cut 3 bases from V and 6 bases from J, with 11 bases between. CDR3 loop: CASSADSKDTQYF. The CDR3 region has the DNA TGTGCCAGCAGCGCGGACAGTAAGGATACGCAGTATTTT.

This clone was recorded a few times. The V and J genes are TRBV29-1 and TRBJ2-7; the match to TRBD1 covers 7 bases. Germline CDR1 SQVTM, CDR2 ANQGSEA. The CDR3 covers 14 residues. J was trimmed by 3 bases and V by 6 bases; bases with no gene match: 11. The CDR3, as DNA: TGCAGCGTGATTCGACAGGGACAACTCTACGAGCAGTACTTC. Its translation: CSVIRQGQLYEQYF.

DNA of the CDR3: TGTGCCAGTACCATTGACCAGGAAAGCTATCATGGCTACACCTTC. Encoded protein: CASTIDQESYHGYTF. The chain carries TRBV19 and TRBJ1-2; D remains unclear. V lost 7 bases, J lost 6 bases, and 21 bases lay in between. Germline lookup yields CDR1 LNHDA and CDR2 SQIVND (reference sequence). This CDR3 has 15 amino acids.

This clone was detected a few times. The chain has TRBV5-1 and TRBJ1-5; 7 nucleotides agree with TRBD1. Germline CDR1 is SGHRS and CDR2 is YFSETQ. V shed 4 bases, J shed 2 bases, and the junction held 6 bases outside the gene matches. CDR3 length: 15 residues. The CDR3 spells CASSPEGAGNQPQHF. In DNA form, the CDR3 reads TGCGCCAGCAGCCCGGAGGGGGCCGGCAATCAGCCCCAGCATTTT. The variable domain in full, with the rest retrieved from reference TRBV5-1 and TRBJ1-5, is KAGVTQTPRYLIKTRGQQVTLSCSPISGHRSVSWYQQTPGQGLQFLFEYFSETQRNKGNFPGRFSGRQFSNSRSEMNVSTLELGDSALYLCASSPEGAGNQPQHFGDGTRLSIL.

The table lists this clone with a few counts. V and J are TRBV9 and TRBJ2-7; D gene ambiguous. The CDR3 length is 12 residues. Deletions cut 5 bases from V and 1 base from J, with 7 bases between. CDR1 and CDR2 (germline): SGDLS, YYNGEE. CDR3 protein: CASSQQSYEQYF. In nucleotides, the CDR3 is TGTGCCAGCAGTCAACAGTCCTACGAGCAGTACTTC. The whole variable domain, filled in from reference TRBV9 and TRBJ2-7, reads DSGVTQTPKHLITATGQRVTLRCSPRSGDLSVYWYQQSLDQGLQFLIQYYNGEERAKGNILERFSAQQFPDLHSELNLSSLELGDSALYFCASSQQSYEQYFGPGTRLTVT.

The chain uses TRBV15 and TRBJ1-3; the D is unclear. CDR3 length equals 14 residues. CDR1 and CDR2 from the germline V gene are LNHNV and YYDKDF (reference sequence). V gave up 0 bases and J gave up 4 bases, with 7 bases separating them. Written as DNA, the CDR3 is TGTGCCACCAGCAGAGATCGTTTAGGAAACACCATATATTTT. Its protein product is CATSRDRLGNTIYF.

This clone was observed a few times. The V call is TRBV7-6, the J call TRBJ1-1; D ambiguous. CDR1 is SGHVS and CDR2 is FNYEAQ in the germline V gene. Trimming shortened V by 7 bases and J by 8 bases, and 11 bases separated the two germline ends. The CDR3 is made up of 11 amino acids. The CDR3 nucleotides read TGTGCCAGCAAGGAGGCCGGCGAAGCTTTCTTT. Its translation is CASKEAGEAFF.

This clone was recorded a few times. This chain connects TRBV11-2 to TRBJ2-1; possible D gene TRBD1, 5 bases. Trimming shortened V by 0 bases and J by 5 bases, and 20 bases separated the two germline ends. The CDR3 has 18 residues. From germline, CDR1 is SGHAT and CDR2 FQNNGV. DNA of the CDR3: TGTGCCAGCAGCTTAGAGGCAGGGTCTGGTACACTGCACAATGAGCAGTTCTTC. Amino acids: CASSLEAGSGTLHNEQFF.

This chain connects TRBV18 to TRBJ1-1, with D perhaps matching TRBD1 (5 bases). Germline-derived CDR1 and CDR2 are KGHSH and LQKENI. V lost 3 bases, J lost 10 bases, and 18 bases lay in between. The length of the CDR3 is 14 residues. CDR3 region: CASSPAGVGRVAFF. CDR3 sequence (DNA): TGTGCCAGCTCACCGGCGGGAGTGGGACGGGTAGCTTTCTTT.